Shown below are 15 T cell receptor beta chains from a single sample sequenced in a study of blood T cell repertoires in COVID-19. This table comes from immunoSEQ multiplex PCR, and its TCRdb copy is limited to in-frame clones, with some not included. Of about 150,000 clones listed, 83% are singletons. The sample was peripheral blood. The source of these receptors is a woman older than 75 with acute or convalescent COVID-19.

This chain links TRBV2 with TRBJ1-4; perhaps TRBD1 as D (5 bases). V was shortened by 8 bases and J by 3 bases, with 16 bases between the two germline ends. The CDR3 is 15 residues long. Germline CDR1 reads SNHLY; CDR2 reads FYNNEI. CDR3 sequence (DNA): TGTGCCAGCTGTTTGGGGCTTGTGTCTAATGAAAAACTGTTTTTT. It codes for CASCLGLVSNEKLFF.

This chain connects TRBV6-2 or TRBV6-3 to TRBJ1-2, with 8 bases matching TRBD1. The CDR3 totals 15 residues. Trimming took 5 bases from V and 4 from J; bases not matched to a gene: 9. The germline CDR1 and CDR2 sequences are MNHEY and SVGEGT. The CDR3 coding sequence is TGTGCCAGCAGTCCCGGGACAGGACTCATCTATGGCTACACCTTC. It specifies CASSPGTGLIYGYTF.

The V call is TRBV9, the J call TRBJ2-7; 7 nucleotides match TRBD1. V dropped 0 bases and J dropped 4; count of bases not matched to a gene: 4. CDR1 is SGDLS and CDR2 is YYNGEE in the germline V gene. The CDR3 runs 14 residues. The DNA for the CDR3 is TGTGCCAGCAGCGTAGCCGGGACAGCTTACGAGCAGTACTTC. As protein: CASSVAGTAYEQYF.

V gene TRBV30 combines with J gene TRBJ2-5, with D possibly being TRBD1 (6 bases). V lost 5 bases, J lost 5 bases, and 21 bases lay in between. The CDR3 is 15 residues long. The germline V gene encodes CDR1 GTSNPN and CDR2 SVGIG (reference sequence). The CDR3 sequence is CAWSPSWERGETQYF. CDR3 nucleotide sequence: TGTGCCTGGTCCCCTAGTTGGGAGAGGGGGGAGACCCAGTACTTC.

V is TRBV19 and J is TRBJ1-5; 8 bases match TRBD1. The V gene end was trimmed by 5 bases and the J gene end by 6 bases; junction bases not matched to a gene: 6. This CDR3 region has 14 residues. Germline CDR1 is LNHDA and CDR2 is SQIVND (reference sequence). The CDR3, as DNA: TGTGCCAGTAGTTCCGGACAGGGTGGTCAGCCCCAGCATTTT. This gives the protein CASSSGQGGQPQHF.

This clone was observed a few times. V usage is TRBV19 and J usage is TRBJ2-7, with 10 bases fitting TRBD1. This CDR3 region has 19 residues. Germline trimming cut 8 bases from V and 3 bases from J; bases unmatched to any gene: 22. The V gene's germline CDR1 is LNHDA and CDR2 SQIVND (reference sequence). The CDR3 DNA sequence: TGTGCCAGTCCAGCCAAAGATTCGAACGTGACAGGGGGCCACTACGAGCAGTACTTC. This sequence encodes CASPAKDSNVTGGHYEQYF.

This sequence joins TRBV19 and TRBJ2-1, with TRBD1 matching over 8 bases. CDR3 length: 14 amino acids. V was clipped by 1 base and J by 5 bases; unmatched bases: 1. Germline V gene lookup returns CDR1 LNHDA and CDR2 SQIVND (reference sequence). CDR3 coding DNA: TGTGCCAGTAGTATAGGGACAGGGAACAATGAGCAGTTCTTC. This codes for CASSIGTGNNEQFF.

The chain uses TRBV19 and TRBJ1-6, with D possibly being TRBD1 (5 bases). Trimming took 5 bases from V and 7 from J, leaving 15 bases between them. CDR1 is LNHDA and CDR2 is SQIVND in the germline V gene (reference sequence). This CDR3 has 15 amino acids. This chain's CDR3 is CASSSRQNANSPLHF. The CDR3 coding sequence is TGTGCCAGTAGTTCAAGACAGAACGCGAATTCACCCCTCCACTTT. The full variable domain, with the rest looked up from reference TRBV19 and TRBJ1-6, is DGGITQSPKYLFRKEGQNVTLSCEQNLNHDAMYWYRQDPGQGLRLIYYSQIVNDFQKGDIAEGYSVSREKKESFPLTVTSAQKNPTAFYLCASSSRQNANSPLHFGNGTRLTVT.

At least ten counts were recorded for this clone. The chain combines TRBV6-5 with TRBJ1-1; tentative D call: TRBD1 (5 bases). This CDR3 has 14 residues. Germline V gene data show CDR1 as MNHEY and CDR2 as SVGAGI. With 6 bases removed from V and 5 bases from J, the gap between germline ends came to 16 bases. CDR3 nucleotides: TGTGCCAGCAGCCTCAACCCAGGGAGGACTGAAGCTTTCTTT. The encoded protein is CASSLNPGRTEAFF.

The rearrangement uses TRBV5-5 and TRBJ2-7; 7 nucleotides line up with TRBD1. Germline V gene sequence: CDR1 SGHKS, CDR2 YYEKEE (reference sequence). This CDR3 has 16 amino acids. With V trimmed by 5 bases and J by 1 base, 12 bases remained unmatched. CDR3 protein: CASSPRDSFLSYEQYF. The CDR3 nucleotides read TGTGCCAGCAGTCCAAGGGACAGCTTCCTATCCTACGAGCAGTACTTC.

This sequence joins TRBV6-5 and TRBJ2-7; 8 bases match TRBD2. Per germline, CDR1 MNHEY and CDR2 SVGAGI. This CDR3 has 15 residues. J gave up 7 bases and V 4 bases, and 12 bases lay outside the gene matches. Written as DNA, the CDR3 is TGTGCCAGCAGTTCCGCCGGGACTAGAGGGCGAGAGCAGTACTTC. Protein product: CASSSAGTRGREQYF.

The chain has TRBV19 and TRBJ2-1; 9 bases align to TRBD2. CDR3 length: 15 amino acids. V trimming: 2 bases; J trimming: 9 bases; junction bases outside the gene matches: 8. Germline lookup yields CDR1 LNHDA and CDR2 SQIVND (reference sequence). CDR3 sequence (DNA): TGTGCCAGTAGTATAACAGCGGGGGGCATGGCTGAGCAGTTCTTC. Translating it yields CASSITAGGMAEQFF.

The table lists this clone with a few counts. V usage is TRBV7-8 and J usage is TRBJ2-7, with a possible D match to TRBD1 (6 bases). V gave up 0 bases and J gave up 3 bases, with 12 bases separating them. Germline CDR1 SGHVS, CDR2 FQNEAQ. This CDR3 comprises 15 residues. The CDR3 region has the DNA TGTGCCAGCAGCTTAGCCGAGACAGGAGTCTACGAGCAGTACTTC. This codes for CASSLAETGVYEQYF.

This CDR3 reads CASSTLLSGNTIYF. The DNA for the CDR3 is TGTGCCAGCAGTACTCTCCTCTCTGGAAACACCATATATTTT. The V gene is TRBV28, the J gene TRBJ1-3; D is ambiguous. Germline values: CDR1 MDHEN, CDR2 SYDVKM. V was clipped by 5 bases and J by 0 bases, with 8 bases between them. This CDR3 has 14 residues. Combining the CDR3 with reference TRBV28 and TRBJ1-3 gives the whole variable domain DVKVTQSSRYLVKRTGEKVFLECVQDMDHENMFWYRQDPGLGLRLIYFSYDVKMKEKGDIPEGYSVSREKKERFSLILESASTNQTSMYLCASSTLLSGNTIYFGEGSWLTVV.

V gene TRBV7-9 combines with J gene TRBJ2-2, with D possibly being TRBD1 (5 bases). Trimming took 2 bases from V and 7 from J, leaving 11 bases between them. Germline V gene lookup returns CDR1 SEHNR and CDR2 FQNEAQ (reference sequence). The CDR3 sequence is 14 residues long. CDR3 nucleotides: TGTGCCAGCAGCTTATTCCAGGGCGTCGGGGAGCTGTTTTTT. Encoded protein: CASSLFQGVGELFF.